Given below is one T cell receptor (beta chain) in context. The sample is drawn from a study of control samples from healthy donors and cancer patients. The CDR3 runs 14 residues. Between the trimmed V and J ends, which lost 5 bases and 2 bases, there was a span of 12 bases. Germline loops: CDR1 SEHNR, CDR2 FQNEAQ (reference sequence). Sequencing used immunoSEQ multiplex PCR; TCRdb keeps in-frame clones, though not all of them. This sample's table reports fewer than 250,000 clones. This clonotype was obtained from a woman aged 25 to 39 in good health. The chain recombines TRBV7-9 with TRBJ1-1; D unresolved. The sample comprised blood. DNA of the CDR3: TGTGCCAGCAGCCCGCGAGAGTATAACACTGAAGCTTTCTTT. This sequence encodes CASSPREYNTEAFF.